Listed below are T cell receptor beta chains from one sample, sequenced in a study of spatial heterogeneity in lung cancer. MiXCR, run by TCRdb on the 5' RACE reads, gives a single entry per CDR3 protein. The sample comprises 14,000 or so distinct CDR3 sequences, around 5% of which are singletons, and around 19% rests with the top ten. The specimen was lung tumor tissue, collected at surgery. The receptors were gathered from a female donor with early-stage non-small cell lung cancer. The CDR3 runs from the conserved cysteine through the conserved F or W.

TRBJ1-1 TRBV5-5 CASSRQGNTEAFF
TRBJ2-5 TRBV29-1 CSVERQTKETQYF
TRBJ1-1 TRBV12-3/TRBV12-4 CASSSITSGGGRDAFF
TRBJ1-2 TRBV14 CASSQGLTSYGYTF
TRBJ2-5 TRBV28 CASSPSRTGRETQYF
TRBJ1-1 TRBV10-1 CASSEAGLNTEAFF
TRBJ2-7 TRBV3-2 CASSQRGWLLGEKYSYEQYF
TRBJ2-2 TRBV28 CASSSPGQGAGELFF
TRBJ2-3 TRBV7-2 CASSLDGARTQYF
TRBJ1-2 TRBV9 CASSVDGTGVYGYTF
TRBJ1-4 TRBV3-1 CASSPGVQSNEKLFF
TRBJ2-1 TRBV19 CASSIEGLAGLYNEQFF
TRBJ2-5 TRBV5-1 CASSLDLPETQYF
TRBJ1-5 TRBV7-8 CASSQSGVNSNQPQHF
TRBJ1-5 TRBV10-2 CASRLGTGEYQPQHF
TRBJ2-1 TRBV7-9 CASTPRGRSWDEQFF
TRBJ2-1 TRBV7-9 CASSLVALAGAYNEQFF
TRBJ2-7 TRBV7-8 CASSLKVGGPGRFYEQYF
TRBJ1-2 TRBV27 CASSLKGAAFGYGYTF
TRBJ2-5 TRBV5-4 CASSLIRETQYF
TRBJ2-1 TRBV2 CASDLRTYNEQFF
TRBJ2-7 TRBV5-1 CASSLAGVNSYEQYF
TRBJ1-2 TRBV6-5 CASSPRANYGYTF